The 4 T cell receptor beta chains reported below all come from one sample, sequenced in a study of post-analysis software for immune sequencing data. Study conclusions and caveats: The study found TRBV5-6, TRBV5-1 and TRBV20-1 among four to six TRBV segments more frequent in patients than controls.

Unique molecular identifiers were built into the TCR beta cDNA libraries. One entry per CDR3 protein, called by TCRdb with MiXCR from the PCR reads. The sample shows 350,000 to 450,000 distinct CDR3 sequences, around 37% of them seen only once. The antigens these receptors bind are not known. The sample taken for sequencing was blood. Receptor source: a girl between 5 and 17 years old with multiple sclerosis.

The J gene is TRBJ2-7, the V gene TRBV20-1, with 9 positions matching TRBD1. CDR1 is DFQATT, CDR2 SNEGSKA, per germline (reference sequence). Trimming at V came to 5 bases and at J to 2 bases, leaving 4 bases not matched to a gene. The CDR3 runs 13 residues. Here the CDR3 reads CSAPGQGAYEQYF. The CDR3 nucleotides are TGCAGTGCTCCGGGACAGGGCGCCTACGAGCAGTACTTC.

This rearrangement joins TRBV12-3 or TRBV12-4 to TRBJ1-5; no firm D call. V lost 5 bases and J 5 bases, leaving 16 bases between the germline ends. The CDR3 is 15 amino acids. The CDR3 sequence: CASSRTLWKDQPQHF. In DNA form, the CDR3 reads TGTGCCAGCAGTCGTACCTTGTGGAAGGATCAGCCCCAGCATTTT.

The CDR3 spells CSVGQGYTGELFF. CDR3 DNA: TGCAGCGTAGGACAGGGGTACACCGGGGAGCTGTTTTTT. This chain joins TRBV29-1 and TRBJ2-2; TRBD1 aligns across 9 bases. Per germline, CDR1 SQVTM and CDR2 ANQGSEA. J gave up 3 bases and V 6 bases, and 2 bases lay outside the gene matches. The CDR3 extends over 13 amino acids.

This clonotype has only a few counts. The chain links TRBV5-1 to TRBJ2-7, with 11 positions matching TRBD2. Germline assignment: CDR1 SGHRS and CDR2 YFSETQ. The CDR3 sequence is 16 residues long. V dropped 4 bases and J dropped 9; count of bases not matched to a gene: 15. The DNA for the CDR3 is TGCGCCAGCAGCCCCGGGACTAGCGGCGCCGCGGCGGGGCAGTACTTC. Its protein is CASSPGTSGAAAGQYF. Supplemented by reference TRBV5-1 and TRBJ2-7, the full variable domain reads KAGVTQTPRYLIKTRGQQVTLSCSPISGHRSVSWYQQTPGQGLQFLFEYFSETQRNKGNFPGRFSGRQFSNSRSEMNVSTLELGDSALYLCASSPGTSGAAAGQYFGPGTRLTVT.